Below are 18 T cell receptor beta chains sequenced from a single sample in a study of T cell responses to AZD1222 COVID-19 vaccine. Profiling relied on immunoSEQ multiplex PCR, and the TCRdb table lists in-frame clones only, not all of them. The sample holds around 97,000 clones; 90% are singletons and the top ten take under 5.5%. The material was peripheral blood, obtained on day 0 of AZD1222 vaccination. The source of these receptors is an adult in good health.

The V call is TRBV6-5, the J call TRBJ1-2; no definite D call. This CDR3 has 14 amino acids. V gave up 5 bases and J gave up 4 bases, with 14 bases separating them. Germline-derived CDR1 and CDR2 are MNHEY and SVGAGI. The CDR3, as DNA: TGTGCCAGCAGTCCGGGGAGACTCGTCTATGGCTACACCTTC. This sequence encodes CASSPGRLVYGYTF.

This clone is labeled as medium-sized. This CDR3 reads CASSQWRTGSTDTQYF. The CDR3 nucleotides read TGCGCCAGCAGCCAATGGAGGACAGGGAGCACAGATACGCAGTATTTT. The V call is TRBV4-3, the J call TRBJ2-3; 8 bases agree with TRBD1. Unmatched junction bases numbered 4, after V lost 2 bases and J lost 0 bases. CDR1 is LGHNA, CDR2 YSLEER, per germline. The CDR3 extends over 16 amino acids.

This clone has more than one count but fewer than ten. The chain joins TRBV6-1 to TRBJ1-4; D gene uncertain. Between the trimmed V and J ends, which lost 0 bases and 7 bases, there was a span of 9 bases. Germline CDR1 reads MNHNS; CDR2 reads SASEGT. The CDR3 contains 14 residues. The CDR3 nucleotides read TGTGCCAGCAGTGAAGCTGGGAATCGTGAAAAACTGTTTTTT. It yields the protein CASSEAGNREKLFF.

The chain uses TRBV25-1 and TRBJ2-3; D unresolved. Per the germline V gene, CDR1 is MGHDK and CDR2 is SYGVNS. This CDR3 has 12 residues. Trimming left V 1 base short and J 11 bases short, with 10 bases between. The CDR3 DNA reads TGTGCCAGCAGTGAATCCATAGGCCTGCAGTATTTT. Protein product: CASSESIGLQYF.

The J gene is TRBJ2-1, the V gene TRBV14; 10 nucleotides agree with TRBD2. CDR1 SGHDN and CDR2 FVKESK come from the germline V gene. V shed 6 bases and J 15 bases; nucleotides not matched to a gene: 8. This CDR3 spans 12 amino acids. Here the CDR3 reads CASSITSGVRFF. The CDR3, as DNA: TGTGCCAGCAGTATAACTAGCGGGGTAAGGTTCTTC.

The rearrangement links TRBV19 to TRBJ2-1; no definite D call. This CDR3 region has 16 residues. Germline V CDR1 and CDR2: LNHDA, SQIVND (reference sequence). V lost 6 bases and J lost 3, with 18 bases in between. CDR3 sequence (DNA): TGTGCCAGTAGCTTCCCGGGCGATCCTGGCTACAATGAGCAGTTCTTC. It is translated as CASSFPGDPGYNEQFF. The whole variable domain, filled in from reference TRBV19 and TRBJ2-1, reads DGGITQSPKYLFRKEGQNVTLSCEQNLNHDAMYWYRQDPGQGLRLIYYSQIVNDFQKGDIAEGYSVSREKKESFPLTVTSAQKNPTAFYLCASSFPGDPGYNEQFFGPGTRLTVL.

This sequence joins TRBV7-9 and TRBJ1-5; D is undetermined. The CDR3 contains 16 residues. Per the germline V gene, CDR1 is SEHNR and CDR2 is FQNEAQ (reference sequence). V was cut by 5 bases and J by 0 bases, with 14 bases left in between. The CDR3 protein is CASSGRGRVSNQPQHF. The CDR3 region has the DNA TGTGCCAGCAGCGGAAGAGGACGGGTTAGCAATCAGCCCCAGCATTTT.

This clone has just one count. This chain connects TRBV11-2 to TRBJ1-2; unclear D gene. Trimming left V 2 bases short and J 8 bases short, with 12 bases between. CDR1 and CDR2 from the germline V gene are SGHAT and FQNNGV. The CDR3 sequence is 13 residues long. CDR3 bases: TGTGCCAGCAGCTTACCCACAGTGTTCGGCTACACCTTC. This sequence encodes CASSLPTVFGYTF.

The chain couples TRBV5-6 to TRBJ1-6; a weak D match, TRBD1 (6 bases). This CDR3 is 15 amino acids long. The germline V and J ends were trimmed by 0 bases and 3 bases, with 7 bases remaining between them. CDR1 is SGHDT and CDR2 is YYEEEE in the germline V gene. CDR3 sequence reads: CASSLGRGYNSPLHF. The CDR3 nucleotides read TGTGCCAGCAGCTTGGGCAGGGGCTATAATTCACCCCTCCACTTT.

As DNA, the CDR3 is TGTGCCAGCAGCCTCGTCGGTGATGCTGGGGAGCTGTTTTTT. Translated, it gives CASSLVGDAGELFF. The chain couples TRBV11-2 to TRBJ2-2; D is unresolved. The CDR3 is 14 amino acids. The V and J ends lost 5 bases and 8 bases respectively, with 15 bases between them. Germline CDR1 is SGHAT and CDR2 is FQNNGV.

The chain couples TRBV4-2 to TRBJ1-2, with D uncertain. The germline V gene has CDR1 LGHNA and CDR2 YNFKEQ. CDR3 length equals 13 residues. Trimming took off 4 bases at V and 8 bases at J, with 14 bases between the two ends. CDR3 in DNA: TGTGCCAGCAGCCTCTCCGAAGGTTCCGGCTACACCTTC. Translation: CASSLSEGSGYTF.

The chain links TRBV7-2 to TRBJ1-6; unclear D gene. Trimming stripped 0 bases from V and 6 bases from J, with 15 bases between. The V gene's germline CDR1 is SGHTA and CDR2 FQGNSA. This CDR3 is built from 17 residues. The chain's CDR3 is CASSLASWGFGNSPLHF. As DNA, the CDR3 is TGTGCCAGCAGCTTAGCGAGTTGGGGATTTGGTAATTCACCCCTCCACTTT.

This chain uses TRBV30 with TRBJ2-2, with D tentatively TRBD1 (6 bases). The V end lost 8 bases, the J end lost 8 bases, and 18 bases lay between the germline ends. The CDR3 loop spans 13 amino acids. Germline loops: CDR1 GTSNPN, CDR2 SVGIG (reference sequence). The CDR3 DNA is TGTGCCGAGGACAGAACCGGGTCTGGGGAGCTGTTTTTT. Residues: CAEDRTGSGELFF.

This rearrangement joins TRBV19 to TRBJ2-7; unclear D gene. CDR3 length equals 12 residues. The V gene lost 9 bases and the J gene lost 3 bases, with 12 bases spanning the gap. Germline V gene lookup returns CDR1 LNHDA and CDR2 SQIVND (reference sequence). The CDR3 DNA follows: TGTGCCAGCGGTCCACACAGCTACGAGCAGTACTTC. Translated, it gives CASGPHSYEQYF.

The rearrangement links TRBV5-4 to TRBJ1-2; TRBD1 might be the D (6 bases). V was cut by 2 bases and J by 8 bases, with 10 bases left in between. The CDR3 is made up of 12 amino acids. The germline gives CDR1 SGHNT, CDR2 YYREEE (reference sequence). The CDR3 nucleotides are TGTGCCAGCAGCTTACCAGGGGTGGGCTACACCTTC. Its translation is CASSLPGVGYTF.

This clone was counted a single time. The J gene is TRBJ1-1, the V gene TRBV6-5; the D is unclear. The CDR3 extends over 15 amino acids. V lost 8 bases and J lost 0, with 16 bases in between. CDR1 is MNHEY, CDR2 SVGAGI, per germline. This chain's CDR3 is CASLGASAMNTEAFF. Here the CDR3 DNA reads TGTGCCAGCTTGGGCGCGTCGGCCATGAACACTGAAGCTTTCTTT.

The chain links TRBV7-9 to TRBJ1-2, with 7 bases that match TRBD1. In germline, CDR1 is SEHNR, CDR2 FQNEAQ (reference sequence). With 2 bases clipped from V and 3 bases from J, the junction kept 9 bases outside the gene matches. The CDR3 is 16 residues long. For the CDR3, the DNA is TGTGCCAGCAGCTTACCCCCAGGGGGGCGATACTATGGCTACACCTTC. As protein: CASSLPPGGRYYGYTF.

This chain joins TRBV7-3 and TRBJ2-7; 12 nucleotides line up with TRBD2. CDR1 SGHTA and CDR2 FQGTGA come from the germline V gene. With 0 bases clipped from V and 4 bases from J, the junction kept 10 bases outside the gene matches. The CDR3 has 18 amino acids. CDR3 loop: CASSLTPAASGGGYEQYF. The DNA of the CDR3 is TGTGCCAGCAGCTTAACGCCCGCGGCTAGCGGGGGGGGTTACGAGCAGTACTTC.